The clone carrying this T cell receptor beta chain was seen many times. This sample is part of a study of T cells in Graves' hyperthyroidism and ophthalmopathy. Across the whole study: Any treatment followed the collection of peripheral blood at initial diagnosis.

V dropped 5 bases and J dropped 3 bases, with 6 bases sitting between them. CDR1 and CDR2 from the germline V gene are SGHRS and YFSETQ. CDR3 length: 13 residues. Patients were excluded for uncontrolled infection, other autoimmune disease, pregnancy or lactation. The CDR3 regions of TCR beta were amplified from RNA transcripts. The study used the HTBI primer set for a first-round RT-PCR of the TCR CDR3. Via MiXCR, TCRdb re-called the multiplex PCR reads, giving one row per CDR3 protein. The top ten hold 20% of the sample, which has 300,000 to 450,000 distinct CDR3 sequences, roughly 15% seen once. Material: blood. This receptor was taken from a young woman with Graves' ophthalmopathy. V usage is TRBV5-1 and J usage is TRBJ1-6, with no clear D. The CDR3 DNA is TGCGCCAGCAGTTGGGACTATAATTCACCCCTCCACTTT. This gives the protein CASSWDYNSPLHF.